Listed below are T cell receptor beta chains from one sample, sequenced in a study of T cells in narcolepsy. Profiling relied on immunoSEQ multiplex PCR, and the TCRdb table lists in-frame clones only, not all of them. This table holds about 30,000 clones, roughly 80% found once. Sample: CD45RA- memory CD4+ T cells from PBMCs. These receptor sequences come from a human donor with narcolepsy. Both conserved end residues are part of each CDR3. D genes are given only for firm matches. Expanded clones are given a class, and other clones once, few, many or no size at all.

>TRBJ1-5|TRBV30|.|.
CAWTNGGNQPQHF
TGTGCCTGGACGAACGGGGGCAATCAGCCCCAGCATTTT
>TRBJ2-2|TRBV6-1|.|.
CASSGQYTGELFF
TGTGCCAGCAGTGGACAGTACACCGGGGAGCTGTTTTTT
>TRBJ1-1|TRBV18|once|TRBD1
CASSPLTGTNTEAFF
TGTGCCAGCTCACCTTTGACAGGGACGAACACTGAAGCTTTCTTT
>TRBJ1-5|TRBV18|.|TRBD1
CASSPDRGQPQHF
TGTGCCAGCTCACCAGACAGGGGTCAGCCCCAGCATTTT
>TRBJ1-1|TRBV5-1|once|TRBD1
CASSSKTGTARRPYTEAFF
TGCGCCAGCAGTTCAAAGACCGGGACAGCACGTCGACCCTACACTGAAGCTTTCTTT
>TRBJ2-3|TRBV5-5|.|.
CASSLVGRRSTDTQYF
TGTGCCAGCAGCTTGGTAGGCAGGAGATCCACAGATACGCAGTATTTT
>TRBJ1-5|TRBV19|.|.
CASSSTRQPQHF
TGTGCCAGTAGTAGCACCCGTCAGCCCCAGCATTTT
>TRBJ2-5|TRBV19|.|.
CASSIVWGDQETQYF
TGTGCCAGTAGTATAGTGTGGGGGGACCAAGAGACCCAGTACTTC
>TRBJ2-7|TRBV6-1|once|.
CASNEDSSYYEQYF
TGTGCCAGCAACGAGGACAGCTCGTACTACGAGCAGTACTTC
>TRBJ1-5|TRBV28|.|TRBD1
CASKTGGRNQPQHF
TGTGCCAGTAAAACAGGGGGGCGCAATCAGCCCCAGCATTTT
>TRBJ2-3|TRBV6-4|.|.
CASSARPVDTQYF
TGTGCCAGCAGCGCCCGACCCGTGGATACGCAGTATTTT
>TRBJ1-1|TRBV4-1|.|.
CASSHERTNLRNTEAFF
TGCGCCAGCAGCCATGAAAGAACCAATCTCAGAAACACTGAAGCTTTCTTT
>TRBJ2-5|TRBV30|.|TRBD1
CATTGGQTQYF
TGTGCCACGACAGGGGGCCAGACCCAGTACTTC
>TRBJ1-1|TRBV19|.|.
CASSRQGETYVGAFF
TGTGCCAGTAGTCGCCAGGGTGAAACTTACGTGGGAGCTTTCTTT
>TRBJ2-1|TRBV9|.|TRBD2
CASSLREGLNEQFF
TGTGCCAGCAGCTTGCGGGAGGGCCTAAATGAGCAGTTCTTC
>TRBJ1-2|TRBV6-1|.|.
CASSDLGSSYGYTF
TGTGCCAGCAGTGATTTGGGTTCTTCCTATGGCTACACCTTC
>TRBJ1-1|TRBV18|.|.
CASSPQEGSNTEAFF
TGTGCCAGCTCACCACAGGAAGGGTCGAACACTGAAGCTTTCTTT
>TRBJ2-7|TRBV6-6|.|.
CASSPRLVSYEQYF
TGTGCCAGCAGTCCGCGACTAGTAAGCTACGAGCAGTACTTC
>TRBJ1-1|TRBV19|.|.
CASSTAGGANTEAFF
TGTGCCAGTAGCACGGCGGGGGGCGCGAACACTGAAGCTTTCTTT
>TRBJ1-5|TRBV5-6|medium-sized|.
CASSLRSLNQPQHF
TGTGCCAGCAGCTTGAGGAGTTTAAATCAGCCCCAGCATTTT
>TRBJ1-2|TRBV28|.|.
CASSFVGQPSPYGYTF
TGTGCCAGCAGTTTCGTCGGACAGCCCTCGCCCTATGGCTACACCTTC
>TRBJ2-5|TRBV6-1|.|.
CASSPLGETQYF
TGTGCCAGCAGTCCCCTGGGGGAGACCCAGTACTTC
>TRBJ1-2|TRBV6-5|.|TRBD1
CASSLGQGRYGYTF
TGTGCCAGCAGTTTAGGACAGGGGAGGTATGGCTACACCTTC
>TRBJ1-5|TRBV30|.|TRBD1
CAWSGQGLSPQHF
TGTGCCTGGAGTGGACAGGGTCTAAGTCCCCAGCATTTT
>TRBJ2-7|TRBV28|few|TRBD1
CATSRDRATGEQYF
TGTGCCACCAGTCGGGACAGGGCTACTGGGGAGCAGTACTTC
>TRBJ1-2|TRBV6-1|few|TRBD1
CASSLGGQANYGYTF
TGTGCCAGCAGTTTAGGAGGACAGGCTAACTATGGCTACACCTTC
>TRBJ2-1|TRBV19|.|TRBD1
CASRGDRGSYNEQFF
TGTGCCAGTAGGGGGGACAGGGGCTCCTACAATGAGCAGTTCTTC
>TRBJ1-5|TRBV19|.|TRBD1
CASGTGDNQPQHF
TGTGCCAGCGGGACAGGGGACAATCAGCCCCAGCATTTT
>TRBJ1-1|TRBV5-8|medium-sized|TRBD1
CASSLRQGGNTEAFF
TGTGCCAGCAGCCTCCGACAGGGAGGGAACACTGAAGCTTTCTTT
>TRBJ1-2|TRBV2|.|.
CASSDEEFYGYTF
TGTGCCAGCAGTGATGAGGAATTCTATGGCTACACCTTC
>TRBJ2-3|TRBV5-4|.|TRBD2
CASSSTWTSHTQYF
TGTGCCAGCAGCTCTACGTGGACTAGCCATACGCAGTATTTT
>TRBJ1-5|TRBV19|.|TRBD1
CASSLWTGREYQPQHF
TGTGCCAGTAGTCTTTGGACAGGGAGAGAGTATCAGCCCCAGCATTTT
>TRBJ2-7|TRBV6-6|few|TRBD1
CASSSGQGVYEQYF
TGTGCCAGCAGTTCCGGCCAGGGGGTCTACGAGCAGTACTTC
>TRBJ1-2|TRBV10-3|few|.
CATLLQGGLGYTF
TGTGCCACCCTTTTACAGGGTGGGCTTGGCTACACCTTC
>TRBJ2-3|TRBV19|once|.
CASQSVGTADTQYF
TGTGCCAGTCAGTCGGTTGGCACTGCAGATACGCAGTATTTT
>TRBJ2-3|TRBV2|.|.
CASSPRGGLFTDTQYF
TGTGCCAGCAGCCCGCGGGGCGGCCTATTCACAGATACGCAGTATTTT
>TRBJ1-2|TRBV5-6|few|TRBD1
CASRFTTGGADGYTF
TGTGCCAGCAGGTTCACAACAGGGGGCGCTGACGGCTACACCTTC